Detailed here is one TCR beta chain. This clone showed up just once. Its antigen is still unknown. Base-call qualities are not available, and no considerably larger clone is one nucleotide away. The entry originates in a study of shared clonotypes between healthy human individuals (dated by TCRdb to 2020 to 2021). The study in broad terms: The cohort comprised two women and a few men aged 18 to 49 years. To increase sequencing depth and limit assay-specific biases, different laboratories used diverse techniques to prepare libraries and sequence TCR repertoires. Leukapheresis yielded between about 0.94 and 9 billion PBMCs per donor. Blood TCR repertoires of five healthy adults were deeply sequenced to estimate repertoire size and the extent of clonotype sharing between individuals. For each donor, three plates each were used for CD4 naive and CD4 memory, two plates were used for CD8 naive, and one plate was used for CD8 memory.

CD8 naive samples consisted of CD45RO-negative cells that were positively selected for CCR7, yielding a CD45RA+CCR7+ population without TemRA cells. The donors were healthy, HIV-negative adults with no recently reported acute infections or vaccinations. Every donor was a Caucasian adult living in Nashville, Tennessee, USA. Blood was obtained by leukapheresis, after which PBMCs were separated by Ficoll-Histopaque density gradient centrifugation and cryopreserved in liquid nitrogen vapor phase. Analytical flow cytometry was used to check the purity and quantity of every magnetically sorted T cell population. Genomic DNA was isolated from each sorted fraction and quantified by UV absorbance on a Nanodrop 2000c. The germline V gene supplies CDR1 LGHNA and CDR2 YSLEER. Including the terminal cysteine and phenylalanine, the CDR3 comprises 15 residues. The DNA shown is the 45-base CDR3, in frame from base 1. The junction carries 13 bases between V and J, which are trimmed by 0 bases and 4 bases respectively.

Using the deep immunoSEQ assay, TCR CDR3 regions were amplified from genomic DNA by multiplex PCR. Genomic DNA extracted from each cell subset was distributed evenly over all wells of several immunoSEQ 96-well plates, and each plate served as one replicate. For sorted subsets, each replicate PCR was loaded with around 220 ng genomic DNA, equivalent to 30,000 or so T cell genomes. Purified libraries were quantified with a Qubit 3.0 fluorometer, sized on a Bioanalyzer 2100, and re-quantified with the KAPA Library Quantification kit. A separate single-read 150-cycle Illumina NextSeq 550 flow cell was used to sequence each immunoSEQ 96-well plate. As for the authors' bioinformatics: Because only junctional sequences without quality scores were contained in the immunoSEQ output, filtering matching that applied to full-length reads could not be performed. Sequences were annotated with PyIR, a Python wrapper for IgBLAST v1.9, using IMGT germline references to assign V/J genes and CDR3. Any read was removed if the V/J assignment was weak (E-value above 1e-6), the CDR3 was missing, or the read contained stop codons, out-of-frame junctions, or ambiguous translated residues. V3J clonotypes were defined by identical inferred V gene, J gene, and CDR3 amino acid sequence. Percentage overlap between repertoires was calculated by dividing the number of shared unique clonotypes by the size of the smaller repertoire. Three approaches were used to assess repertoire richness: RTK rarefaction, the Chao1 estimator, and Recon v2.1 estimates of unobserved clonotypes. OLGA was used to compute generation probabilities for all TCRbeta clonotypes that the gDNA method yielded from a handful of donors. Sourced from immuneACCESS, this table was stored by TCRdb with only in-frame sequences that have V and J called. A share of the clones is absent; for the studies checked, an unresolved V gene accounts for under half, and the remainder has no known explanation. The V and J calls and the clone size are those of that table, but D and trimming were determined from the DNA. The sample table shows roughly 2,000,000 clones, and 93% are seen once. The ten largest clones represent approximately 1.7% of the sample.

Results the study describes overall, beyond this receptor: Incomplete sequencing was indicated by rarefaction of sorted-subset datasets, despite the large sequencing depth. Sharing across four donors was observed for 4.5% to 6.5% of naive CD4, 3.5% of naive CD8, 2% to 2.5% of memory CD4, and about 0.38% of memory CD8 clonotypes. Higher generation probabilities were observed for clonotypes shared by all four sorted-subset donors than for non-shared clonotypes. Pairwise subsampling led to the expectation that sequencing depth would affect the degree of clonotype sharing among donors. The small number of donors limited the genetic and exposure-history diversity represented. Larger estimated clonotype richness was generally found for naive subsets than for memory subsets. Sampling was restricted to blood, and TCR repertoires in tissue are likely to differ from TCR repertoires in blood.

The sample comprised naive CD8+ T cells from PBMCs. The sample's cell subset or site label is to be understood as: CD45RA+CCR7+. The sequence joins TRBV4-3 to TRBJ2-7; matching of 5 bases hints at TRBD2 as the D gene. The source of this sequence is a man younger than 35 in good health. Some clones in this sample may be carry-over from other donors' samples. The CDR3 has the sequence CASSQDRGHTYEQYF. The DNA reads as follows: TGCGCCAGCAGCCAAGATCGCGGGCACACGTACGAGCAGTACTTC.